These T cell receptor beta chains were read from a single sample in a study of technical replicates of blood from a few donors. This table comes from immunoSEQ multiplex PCR, and its TCRdb copy is limited to in-frame clones, with some not included. This sample carries around 68,000 clones, 95% to 98% of them seen once, and the ten largest clones take more than 0.25%. Material: T cells isolated from PBMCs. These receptors all stem from a human donor in good health. Each CDR3 is given with its conserved first and last residue. A D gene is named only where the DNA matches it firmly. The size field is filled for only some rows; it gives once, few, many or a size class.

D | J | V | size | DNA | CDR3
- | TRBJ2-2 | TRBV7-3 | once | TGTGCCAGCAGCACTCCACGTAGCGGAACGAACACCGGGGAGCTGTTTTTT | CASSTPRSGTNTGELFF
TRBD1 | TRBJ2-3 | TRBV27 | - | TGTGCCAGCAGGTCGGGACAGGGGTTGTCAGATACGCAGTATTTT | CASRSGQGLSDTQYF
- | TRBJ1-1 | TRBV19 | few | TGTGCCAGTAGTCTCCGGCAGGGCGCTATCCGGGCCACTGAAGCTTTCTTT | CASSLRQGAIRATEAFF
- | TRBJ1-4 | TRBV7-9 | - | TGTGCCAGCAGCTTAGTGTTGGGCAGTGAAAAACTGTTTTTT | CASSLVLGSEKLFF
TRBD1 | TRBJ2-7 | TRBV2 | - | TGTGCCATACGACAGGGAAAGGGCGAGCAGTACTTC | CAIRQGKGEQYF
TRBD2 | TRBJ2-5 | TRBV6-5 | - | TGTGCCAGCAGTTACTCGCAGGCTAGCGGTAAAGAGACCCAGTACTTC | CASSYSQASGKETQYF
- | TRBJ1-2 | TRBV5-1 | - | TGCGCCAGCAGCTTGGGGGATGACAGGCTTCGAGGCTACACCTTC | CASSLGDDRLRGYTF
- | TRBJ2-7 | TRBV2 | - | TGTGCCAGCGAAGACTCGGGTTCCTACGAGCAGTACTTC | CASEDSGSYEQYF
- | TRBJ1-2 | TRBV6-5 | - | TGTGCCAGCAGTTACAGCAGGGCCAGCTATGGCTACACCTTC | CASSYSRASYGYTF
- | TRBJ2-7 | TRBV2 | - | TGTGCCAGCAGTCCCGGGAGATCCTACGAGCAGTACTTC | CASSPGRSYEQYF
TRBD2 | TRBJ2-2 | TRBV11-2 | - | TGTGCCAGCAGCTTAGTCCGGGAGGTCGGGGAGCTGTTTTTT | CASSLVREVGELFF
TRBD1 | TRBJ1-1 | TRBV7-8 | - | TGTGCCAGCAGCTCACAGACAGGGGAGAACACTGAAGCTTTCTTT | CASSSQTGENTEAFF
TRBD2 | TRBJ2-1 | TRBV29-1 | - | TGCAGCGTTGTCAGTAGCGGGAGAGGAAATGAGCAGTTCTTC | CSVVSSGRGNEQFF
TRBD1 | TRBJ2-3 | TRBV5-5 | - | TGTGCCAGCAGCGCCAGGACAGGACGCCCAGATACGCAGTATTTT | CASSARTGRPDTQYF
TRBD2 | TRBJ2-3 | TRBV2 | - | TGTGCCAGCAGCGGGGGGAACCCAGATACGCAGTATTTT | CASSGGNPDTQYF
- | TRBJ1-1 | TRBV18 | - | TGTGCCAGCTCAACTCGGACAGAGAACACTGAAGCTTTCTTT | CASSTRTENTEAFF
- | TRBJ1-2 | TRBV27 | - | TGTGCCAGCAGTCCGACCCAAACAGGGAAGTATGGCTACACCTTC | CASSPTQTGKYGYTF
- | TRBJ2-7 | TRBV27 | once | TGTGCCAGCAGTGCAGGAGGGTTCTACGAGCAGTACTTC | CASSAGGFYEQYF
- | TRBJ1-5 | TRBV10-2 | - | TGCGCCAGCATGGGGCAGGTAGTTGGTCAGCCCCAGCATTTT | CASMGQVVGQPQHF
TRBD1 | TRBJ2-1 | TRBV6-5 | - | TGTGCCAGCAGTAACGACAGGGGTCAAGACAATGAGCAGTTCTTC | CASSNDRGQDNEQFF
TRBD2 | TRBJ2-5 | TRBV11-2 | - | TGTGCCAGCAGCGCTAGCGGGAGGGAGACCCAGTACTTC | CASSASGRETQYF
- | TRBJ2-1 | TRBV4-3 | - | TGCGCCAGCAGCCAAGAGTGGGTAGCGGCTTACTCCAGCTCCTACAATGAGCAGTTCTTC | CASSQEWVAAYSSSYNEQFF
TRBD1 | TRBJ2-5 | TRBV23-1 | - | TGCGCCAGCAGTCAATCAATGGTGACAGGGAAAGGGACCCAGTACTTC | CASSQSMVTGKGTQYF
- | TRBJ1-2 | TRBV19 | - | TGTGCCAGTAGTTCCCGGAGCCCTAACTATGGCTACACCTTC | CASSSRSPNYGYTF
TRBD2 | TRBJ2-1 | TRBV7-9 | - | TGTGCCACGGGACTAGGTCGAAGCAATGAGCAGTTCTTC | CATGLGRSNEQFF
- | TRBJ2-1 | TRBV5-1 | - | TGCGCCAGCAGCCGACAGCCCCCCAATGAGCAGTTCTTC | CASSRQPPNEQFF
- | TRBJ1-2 | TRBV27 | - | TGTGCCAGCAGTTTATCGGCCGCTTATGGCTACACCTTC | CASSLSAAYGYTF
TRBD1 | TRBJ1-2 | TRBV6-5 | - | TGTGCCAGCAGCCTAATTGACAGGGAGGATGGCTACACCTTC | CASSLIDREDGYTF
TRBD1 | TRBJ1-1 | TRBV5-1 | - | TGCGCCAGCACGGGACAGGGGAACACTGAAGCTTTCTTT | CASTGQGNTEAFF
- | TRBJ1-2 | TRBV11-2 | few | TGTGCCAGCAGCTCAGGGGCGCATAACTATGGCTACACCTTC | CASSSGAHNYGYTF
- | TRBJ1-4 | TRBV5-5 | - | TGTGCCAGCAGCACCCCTGCAGGGTCGGGTGAAAAACTGTTTTTT | CASSTPAGSGEKLFF
TRBD2 | TRBJ2-7 | TRBV19 | - | TGTGCCAGTAGTATAGTAGCGGGATATCTTTACGAGCAGTACTTC | CASSIVAGYLYEQYF
- | TRBJ1-2 | TRBV4-3 | - | TGCGCCAGCAGCCACGACACATTCTATGGCTACACCTTC | CASSHDTFYGYTF
- | TRBJ2-7 | TRBV5-6 | - | TGTGCCAGCAGGCCCTCGGGGGAATTCCCCGAGCAGTACTTC | CASRPSGEFPEQYF
TRBD1 | TRBJ2-7 | TRBV4-1 | - | TGCGCCAGCAGCTCATCCGGGACAGGTGTCTACGAGCAGTACTTC | CASSSSGTGVYEQYF
TRBD2 | TRBJ2-3 | TRBV4-1 | - | TGCGCCAGCTTATCGCTAGCGGCCCCTGCCACAGATACGCAGTATTTT | CASLSLAAPATDTQYF
- | TRBJ1-4 | TRBV9 | - | TGTGCCAGCAGCGTAGGCTGGCAGGGGCGGGAAAAACTGTTTTTT | CASSVGWQGREKLFF
- | TRBJ1-4 | TRBV5-5 | - | TGTGCCAGCAGCTTGGTAGGTCAGGGATACGAAAAACTGTTTTTT | CASSLVGQGYEKLFF
- | TRBJ2-1 | TRBV19 | - | TGTGCCAGTAAGACTAGACTAGGGTCAAATGAGCAGTTCTTC | CASKTRLGSNEQFF
TRBD2 | TRBJ2-7 | TRBV29-1 | - | TGCAGCGTCCAGACTAGCGGGAGTTTTTACGAGCAGTACTTC | CSVQTSGSFYEQYF
- | TRBJ2-3 | TRBV6-6 | - | TGTGCCAGCAGTTACGGGAGTGGGCTTAGCACAGATACGCAGTATTTT | CASSYGSGLSTDTQYF
- | TRBJ2-7 | TRBV7-7 | - | TGTGCCAGCAGCTCCCTACGTAGCTCCTACGAGCAGTACTTC | CASSSLRSSYEQYF
TRBD2 | TRBJ2-5 | TRBV4-3 | - | TGCGCCAGCAGCCAAAACTCCCTAGCGGGAGGAGAGACCCAGTACTTC | CASSQNSLAGGETQYF
TRBD2 | TRBJ2-1 | TRBV6-5 | - | TGTGCCAGCAGTTGGCAGACTAGCGGCATCAGCCCTGAGCAGTTCTTC | CASSWQTSGISPEQFF
- | TRBJ2-1 | TRBV11-3 | few | TGTGCCAGCAGCTCCTTCTCGGTGATCTCCTACAATGAGCAGTTCTTC | CASSSFSVISYNEQFF
TRBD2 | TRBJ2-3 | TRBV4-3 | - | TGCGCCAGCAGCCACGAAAAAGGACTAGCGGGACGAAATACGCAGTATTTT | CASSHEKGLAGRNTQYF
TRBD2 | TRBJ2-7 | TRBV29-1 | - | TGCAGCGTCGCCGGGACTAGCGGGTACTACGAGCAGTACTTC | CSVAGTSGYYEQYF
- | TRBJ2-7 | TRBV11-2 | - | TGTGCCAGCAGCGCAGGGGTAACTACCTACGAGCAGTACTTC | CASSAGVTTYEQYF
TRBD1 | TRBJ1-5 | TRBV18 | - | TGTGCCAGCTCTCCTACAGGGGAGCGGCAGCCCCAGCATTTT | CASSPTGERQPQHF
- | TRBJ1-1 | TRBV7-9 | - | TGTGCCAGCGCCCCGGACAGCCCCTCTAGAATGAACACTGAAGCTTTCTTT | CASAPDSPSRMNTEAFF
TRBD2 | TRBJ2-1 | TRBV7-3 | once | TGTGCCAGCAGCTTAACCGGACTAGCGGTTCCGAGCTCCTACAATGAGCAGTTCTTC | CASSLTGLAVPSSYNEQFF
TRBD2 | TRBJ2-2 | TRBV6-4 | few | TGTGCCAGCACTAGCGGGAGCACCGGGGAGCTGTTTTTT | CASTSGSTGELFF
TRBD1 | TRBJ1-1 | TRBV27 | - | TGTGCCAGCAGTTATATTGACAGGGAAACTGAAGCTTTCTTT | CASSYIDRETEAFF